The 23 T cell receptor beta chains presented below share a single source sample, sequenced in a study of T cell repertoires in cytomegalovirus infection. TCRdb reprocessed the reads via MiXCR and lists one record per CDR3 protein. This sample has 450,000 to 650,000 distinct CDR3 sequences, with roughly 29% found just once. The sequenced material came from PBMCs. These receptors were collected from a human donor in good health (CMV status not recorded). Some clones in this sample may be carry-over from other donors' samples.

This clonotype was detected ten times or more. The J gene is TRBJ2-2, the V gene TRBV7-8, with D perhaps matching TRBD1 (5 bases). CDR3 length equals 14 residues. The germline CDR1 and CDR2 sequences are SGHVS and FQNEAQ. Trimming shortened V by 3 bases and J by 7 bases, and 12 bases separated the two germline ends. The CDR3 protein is CASSFARVHGELFF. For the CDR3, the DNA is TGTGCCAGCAGCTTCGCCAGGGTACACGGGGAGCTGTTTTTT. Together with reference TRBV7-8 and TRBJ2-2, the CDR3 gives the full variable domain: GAGVSQSPRYKVAKRGQDVALRCDPISGHVSLFWYQQALGQGPEFLTYFQNEAQLDKSGLPSDRFFAERPEGSVSTLKIQRTQQEDSAVYLCASSFARVHGELFFGEGSRLTVL.

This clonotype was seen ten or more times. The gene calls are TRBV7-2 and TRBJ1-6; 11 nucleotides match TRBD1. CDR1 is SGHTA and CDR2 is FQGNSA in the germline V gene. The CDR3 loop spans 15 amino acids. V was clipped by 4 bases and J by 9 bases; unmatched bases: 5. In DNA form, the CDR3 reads TGTGCCAGCAGCTCTGGACAGGGGGCGGGTTCACCCCTCCACTTT. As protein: CASSSGQGAGSPLHF.

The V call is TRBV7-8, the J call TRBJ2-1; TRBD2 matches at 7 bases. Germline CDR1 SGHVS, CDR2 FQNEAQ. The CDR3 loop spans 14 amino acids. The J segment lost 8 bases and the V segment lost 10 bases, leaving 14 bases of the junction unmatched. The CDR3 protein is CATQWREKGYEQFF. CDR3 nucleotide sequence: TGTGCCACACAATGGCGGGAGAAAGGTTATGAGCAGTTCTTC.

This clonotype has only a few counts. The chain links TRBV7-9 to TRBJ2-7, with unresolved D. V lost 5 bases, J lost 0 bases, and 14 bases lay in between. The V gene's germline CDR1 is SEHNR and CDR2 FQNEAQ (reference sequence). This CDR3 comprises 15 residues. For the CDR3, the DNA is TGTGCCAGCAGCCGGCTGGCCCACTACTCCTACGAGCAGTACTTC. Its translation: CASSRLAHYSYEQYF.

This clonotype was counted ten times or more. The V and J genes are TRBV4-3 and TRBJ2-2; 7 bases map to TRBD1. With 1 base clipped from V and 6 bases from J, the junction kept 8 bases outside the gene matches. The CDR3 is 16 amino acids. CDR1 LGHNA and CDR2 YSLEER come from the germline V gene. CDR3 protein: CASSQAGTAEPGELFF. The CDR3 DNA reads TGCGCCAGCAGCCAAGCCGGGACAGCCGAACCCGGGGAGCTGTTTTTT.

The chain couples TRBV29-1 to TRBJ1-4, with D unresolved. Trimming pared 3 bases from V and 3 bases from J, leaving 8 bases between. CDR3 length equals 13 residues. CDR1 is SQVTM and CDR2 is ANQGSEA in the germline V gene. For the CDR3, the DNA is TGCAGCGTTGAGGTTGCCTCTAATGAAAAACTGTTTTTT. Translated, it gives CSVEVASNEKLFF.

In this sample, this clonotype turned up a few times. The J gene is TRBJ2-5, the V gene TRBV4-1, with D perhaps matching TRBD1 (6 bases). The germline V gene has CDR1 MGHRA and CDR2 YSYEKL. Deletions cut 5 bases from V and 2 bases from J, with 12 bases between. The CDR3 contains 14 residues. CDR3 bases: TGCGCCAGCAGCAAAAGACAGGAACAAGAGACCCAGTACTTC. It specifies CASSKRQEQETQYF.

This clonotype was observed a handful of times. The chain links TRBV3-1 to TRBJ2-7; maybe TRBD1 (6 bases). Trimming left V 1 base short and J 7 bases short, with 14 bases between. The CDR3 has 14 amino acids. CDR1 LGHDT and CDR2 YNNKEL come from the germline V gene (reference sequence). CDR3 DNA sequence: TGTGCCAGCAGCCAAGTCTCAGGGGCAGGGGAGCAGTACGTC. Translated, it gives CASSQVSGAGEQYV.

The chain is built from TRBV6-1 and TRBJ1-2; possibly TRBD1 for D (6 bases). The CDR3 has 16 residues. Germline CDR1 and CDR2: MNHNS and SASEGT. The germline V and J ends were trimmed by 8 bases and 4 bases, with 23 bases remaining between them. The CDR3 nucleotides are TGTGCCAGCTATTTATATCCGGGGGCTTCCCCCTATGGCTACACCTTC. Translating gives CASYLYPGASPYGYTF.

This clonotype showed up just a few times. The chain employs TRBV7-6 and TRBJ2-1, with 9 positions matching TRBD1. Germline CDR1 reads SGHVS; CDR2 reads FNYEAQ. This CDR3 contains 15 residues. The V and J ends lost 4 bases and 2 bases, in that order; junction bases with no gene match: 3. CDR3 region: CASSSGQGPYNEQFF. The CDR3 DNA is TGTGCCAGCAGCTCGGGACAGGGACCCTACAATGAGCAGTTCTTC.

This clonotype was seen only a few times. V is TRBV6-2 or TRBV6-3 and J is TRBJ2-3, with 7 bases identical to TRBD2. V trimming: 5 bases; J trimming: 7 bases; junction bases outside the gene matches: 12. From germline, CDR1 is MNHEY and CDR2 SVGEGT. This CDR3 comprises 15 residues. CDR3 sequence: CASSDLADIRHTQYF. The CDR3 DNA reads TGTGCCAGCAGTGACCTAGCGGACATACGACATACGCAGTATTTT.

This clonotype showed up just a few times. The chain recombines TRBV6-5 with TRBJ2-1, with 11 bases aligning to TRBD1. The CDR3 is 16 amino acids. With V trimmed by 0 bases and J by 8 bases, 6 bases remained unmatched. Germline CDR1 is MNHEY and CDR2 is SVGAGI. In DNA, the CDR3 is TGTGCCAGCAGTTACTCGGACAGGGGGCCGACGGATGAGCAGTTCTTC. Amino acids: CASSYSDRGPTDEQFF.

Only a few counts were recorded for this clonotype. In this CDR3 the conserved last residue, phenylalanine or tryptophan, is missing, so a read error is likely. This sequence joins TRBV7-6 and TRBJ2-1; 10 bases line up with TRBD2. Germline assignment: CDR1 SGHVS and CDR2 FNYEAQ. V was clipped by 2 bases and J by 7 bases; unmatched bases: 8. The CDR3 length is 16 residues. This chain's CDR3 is CASSLTEREGWNEQFS. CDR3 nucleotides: TGTGCCAGCAGCTTAACCGAGCGGGAGGGGTGGAATGAGCAGTTCTCC.

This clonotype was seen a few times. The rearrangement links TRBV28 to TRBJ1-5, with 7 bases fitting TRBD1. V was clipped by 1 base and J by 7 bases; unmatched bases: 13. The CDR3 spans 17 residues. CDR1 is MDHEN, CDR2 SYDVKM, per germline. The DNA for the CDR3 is TGTGCCAGCAGTTTATTGAGGATACAGGGGCAGGACCAGCCCCAGCATTTT. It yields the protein CASSLLRIQGQDQPQHF.

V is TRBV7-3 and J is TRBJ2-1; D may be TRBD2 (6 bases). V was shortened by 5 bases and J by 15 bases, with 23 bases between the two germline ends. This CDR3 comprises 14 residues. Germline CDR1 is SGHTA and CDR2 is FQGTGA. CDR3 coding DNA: TGTGCCAGCAGCCCCTACCCTAATCGGGAGAGGATGTTCTTC. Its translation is CASSPYPNRERMFF.

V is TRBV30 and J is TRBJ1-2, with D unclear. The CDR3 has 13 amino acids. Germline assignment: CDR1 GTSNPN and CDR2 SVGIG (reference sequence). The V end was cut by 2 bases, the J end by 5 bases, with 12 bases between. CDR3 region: CAWSIHEGYGYTF. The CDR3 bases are TGTGCCTGGAGTATACATGAGGGATATGGCTACACCTTC.

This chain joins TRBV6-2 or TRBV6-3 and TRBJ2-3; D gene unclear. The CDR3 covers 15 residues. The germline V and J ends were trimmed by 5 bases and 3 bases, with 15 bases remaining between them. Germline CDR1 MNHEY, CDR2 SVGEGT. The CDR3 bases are TGTGCCAGCAGTGACACGTTTTACAGAACAGATACGCAGTATTTT. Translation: CASSDTFYRTDTQYF.

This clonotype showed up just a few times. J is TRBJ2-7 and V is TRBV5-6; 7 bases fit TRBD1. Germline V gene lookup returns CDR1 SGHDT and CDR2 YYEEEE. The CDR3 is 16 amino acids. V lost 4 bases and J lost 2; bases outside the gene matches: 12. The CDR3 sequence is CASSTGTGTVTYEQYV. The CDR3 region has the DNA TGTGCCAGCAGCACCGGAACCGGGACAGTCACCTACGAGCAGTACGTC.

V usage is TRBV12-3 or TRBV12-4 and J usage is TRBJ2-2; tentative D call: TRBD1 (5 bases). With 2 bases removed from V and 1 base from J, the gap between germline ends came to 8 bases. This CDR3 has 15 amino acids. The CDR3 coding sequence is TGTGCCAGCAGTTTATCGACAGTGAACACCGGGGAGCTGTTTTTT. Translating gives CASSLSTVNTGELFF.

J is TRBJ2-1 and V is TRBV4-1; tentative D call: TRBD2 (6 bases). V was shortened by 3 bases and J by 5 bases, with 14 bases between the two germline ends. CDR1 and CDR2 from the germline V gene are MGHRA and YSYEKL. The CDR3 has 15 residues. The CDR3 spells CASSQTGTFNNEQFF. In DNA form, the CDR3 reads TGCGCCAGCAGCCAGACCGGGACTTTCAACAATGAGCAGTTCTTC.

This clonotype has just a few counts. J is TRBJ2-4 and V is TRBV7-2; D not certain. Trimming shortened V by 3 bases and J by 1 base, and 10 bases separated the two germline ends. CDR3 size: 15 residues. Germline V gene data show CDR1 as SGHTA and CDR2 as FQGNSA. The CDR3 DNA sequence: TGTGCCAGCAGCTTGGGCCAGAGGGCCAAAAACATTCAGTACTTC. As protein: CASSLGQRAKNIQYF.

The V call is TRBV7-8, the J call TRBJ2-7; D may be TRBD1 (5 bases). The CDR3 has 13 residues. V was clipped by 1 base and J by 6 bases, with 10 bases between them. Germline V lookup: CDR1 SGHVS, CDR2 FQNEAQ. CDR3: CASSLGGTGEQYV. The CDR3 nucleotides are TGTGCCAGCAGCTTAGGAGGCACAGGCGAGCAGTACGTC.

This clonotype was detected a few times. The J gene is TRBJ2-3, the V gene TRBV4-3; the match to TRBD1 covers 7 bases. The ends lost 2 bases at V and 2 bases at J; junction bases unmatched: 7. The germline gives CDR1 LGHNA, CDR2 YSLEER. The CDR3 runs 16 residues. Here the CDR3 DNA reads TGCGCCAGCAGCCAATCCACGGGACAGCCCACAGATACGCAGTATTTT. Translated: CASSQSTGQPTDTQYF.